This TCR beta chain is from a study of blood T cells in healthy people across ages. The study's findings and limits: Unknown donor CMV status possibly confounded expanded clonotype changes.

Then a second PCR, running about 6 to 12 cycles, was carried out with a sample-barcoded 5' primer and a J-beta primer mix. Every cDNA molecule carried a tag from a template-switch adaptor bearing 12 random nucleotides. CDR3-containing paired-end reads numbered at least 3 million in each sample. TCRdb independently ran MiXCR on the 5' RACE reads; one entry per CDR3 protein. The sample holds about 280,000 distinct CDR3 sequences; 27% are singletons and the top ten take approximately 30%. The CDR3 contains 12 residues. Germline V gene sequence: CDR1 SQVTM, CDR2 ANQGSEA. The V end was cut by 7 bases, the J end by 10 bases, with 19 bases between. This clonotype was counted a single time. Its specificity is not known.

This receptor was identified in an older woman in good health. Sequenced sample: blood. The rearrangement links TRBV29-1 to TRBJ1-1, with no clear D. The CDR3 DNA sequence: TGCAGCGCCCAGCCTACAAGAGCTCTAGCTTTCTTT. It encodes CSAQPTRALAFF.